The 22 T cell receptor beta chains below all came from one sample that was sequenced in a study of cytomegalovirus exposure and HLA in healthy donors (dated 2017 in TCRdb). Library method: the immunoSEQ multiplex PCR assay. The multiplex PCR relied on a mix of 60 forward primers for TCR Vbeta segments and 13 reverse primers for TCR Jbeta segments. This immuneACCESS table, as held by TCRdb, lists in-frame sequences with V and J called but not all clones. Of the missing ones, under half trace to an unresolved V gene in checked studies; the others have no known cause. This sample holds about 32,000 clones; 70% to 85% were observed only once. Approximately 4% of the sample belongs to the ten largest clones. Input material: PBMCs. These receptors originate from a young woman in good health and CMV-seronegative.

The gene calls are TRBV4-2 and TRBJ2-5; D is undetermined. The J call could be wrong; TRBJ2-7 is a better fit for the DNA end. Germline-derived CDR1 and CDR2 are LGHNA and YNFKEQ. This CDR3 contains 15 residues. The DNA of the CDR3 is TGTGCCAGCAGCCAAGACGGGTGGATGCCCTACGAGCAGTACTTC. It specifies CASSQDGWMPYEQYF.

The chain uses TRBV16 and TRBJ2-7; TRBD1 aligns across 9 bases. This CDR3 is 16 amino acids long. V shed 2 bases, J shed 5 bases, and the junction held 10 bases outside the gene matches. Germline values: CDR1 KGHSY, CDR2 FQNENV. CDR3 sequence (DNA): TGTGCCAGCAGCCAAGGTCGGCGGGACAGGGCCCACGAGCAGTACTTC. This encodes CASSQGRRDRAHEQYF.

V usage is TRBV2 and J usage is TRBJ1-1; D ambiguous. In germline, CDR1 is SNHLY, CDR2 FYNNEI. V lost 3 bases to trimming and J lost 1 base, with 6 bases between them. The CDR3 length is 13 residues. DNA for the CDR3: TGTGCCAGCAGTGACGAGGGGAACACTGAAGCTTTCTTT. The encoded protein is CASSDEGNTEAFF. Using reference TRBV2 and TRBJ1-1 for the parts outside the CDR3, the full variable domain is EPEVTQTPSHQVTQMGQEVILRCVPISNHLYFYWYRQILGQKVEFLVSFYNNEISEKSEIFDDQFSVERPDGSNFTLKIRSTKLEDSAMYFCASSDEGNTEAFFGQGTRLTVV.

The V and J genes are TRBV7-2 and TRBJ2-7; TRBD2 agrees at 8 bases. This CDR3 has 17 amino acids. Looked up from germline, CDR1 is SGHTA and CDR2 is FQGNSA. Trimming at V came to 1 base and at J to 3 bases, leaving 11 bases not matched to a gene. The CDR3 bases are TGTGCCAGCAGCTTAGTGGGTCTTGCGGGGGGCCTCTACGAGCAGTACTTC. Amino acids: CASSLVGLAGGLYEQYF.

This chain connects TRBV10-3 to TRBJ2-5, with TRBD2 identical over 7 bases. This CDR3 is 14 amino acids long. Germline CDR1 ENHRY, CDR2 SYGVKD. V shed 4 bases, J shed 1 base, and the junction held 3 bases outside the gene matches. The chain's CDR3 is CAISVGGTQETQYF. Written as DNA, the CDR3 is TGTGCCATCAGTGTGGGGGGGACCCAAGAGACCCAGTACTTC.

The chain carries TRBV30 and TRBJ2-7, with 8 bases that match TRBD1. V lost 6 bases to trimming and J lost 7 bases; unmatched junction nucleotides: 11. The CDR3 is 13 amino acids. The germline V gene has CDR1 GTSNPN and CDR2 SVGIG (reference sequence). The CDR3 loop reads CACLRDRHWEQYF. The CDR3 coding sequence is TGTGCCTGCCTCCGGGACAGGCACTGGGAGCAGTACTTC.

The rearrangement links TRBV7-9 to TRBJ2-7; maybe TRBD2 (7 bases). The CDR3 consists of 15 residues. Germline V gene data show CDR1 as SEHNR and CDR2 as FQNEAQ (reference sequence). Trimming cost V 1 base and J 3 bases, with 13 bases left between them. CDR3 DNA: TGTGCCAGCAGCTTAGATCCGGGGGGCCTCTACGAGCAGTACTTC. It translates to CASSLDPGGLYEQYF.

With regard to this clone: A junction boundary mismatches the germline segment, possibly from a read error. This chain's CDR3 is CASSYGGWSNQPQNF. CDR3 DNA sequence: TGTGCCAGCAGTTACGGAGGGTGGAGCAATCAGCCCCAGAATTTT. The chain carries TRBV6-6 and TRBJ1-5; D not certain. This CDR3 comprises 15 residues. From germline, CDR1 is MNHNY and CDR2 SVGAGI (reference sequence).

The chain links TRBV6-5 to TRBJ2-5, with D unclear. Germline V gives CDR1 MNHEY, CDR2 SVGAGI. V was clipped by 2 bases and J by 0 bases, with 4 bases between them. The CDR3 is 13 residues long. CDR3 sequence reads: CASSYGNQETQYF. Written as DNA, the CDR3 is TGTGCCAGCAGTTACGGCAACCAAGAGACCCAGTACTTC.

This clone appeared once. The gene calls are TRBV5-7 and TRBJ2-7, with 12 bases lining up with TRBD2. TRBV5-7 is classed as an ORF, of uncertain function. Unmatched junction bases numbered 7, after V lost 1 base and J lost 2 bases. The CDR3 loop spans 17 amino acids. As DNA, the CDR3 is TGTGCCAGCAGCTTGACTAGCGGGAGGCCTTCCCCCTACGAGCAGTACTTC. Residues: CASSLTSGRPSPYEQYF.

This clone was found once. A read error may produce the germline difference seen at one junction end. This chain links TRBV19 with TRBJ1-2, with TRBD1 matching over 7 bases. Germline values: CDR1 LNHDA, CDR2 SQIVND (reference sequence). The CDR3 is 15 residues long. The CDR3 reads CASSSRQGGGYGYPF. The CDR3 region has the DNA TGTGCCAGTAGTAGCCGACAGGGAGGTGGCTATGGCTACCCCTTC.

The chain joins TRBV7-9 to TRBJ1-2; D perhaps matches TRBD1 (6 bases). The germline CDR1 and CDR2 sequences are SEHNR and FQNEAQ (reference sequence). The CDR3 runs to 13 residues. V gave up 5 bases and J gave up 3 bases, with 10 bases separating them. The CDR3 protein is CASSGRTDYGYTF. The CDR3 DNA is TGTGCCAGCAGCGGACGGACAGACTATGGCTACACCTTC.

This chain uses TRBV28 with TRBJ1-2; D possibly corresponds to TRBD1 (6 bases). CDR1 and CDR2 from the germline V gene are MDHEN and SYDVKM. This CDR3 contains 13 residues. V lost 5 bases to trimming and J lost 3 bases, with 10 bases between them. CDR3 protein: CASSPGTYYGYTF. For the CDR3, the DNA is TGTGCCAGCAGTCCCGGGACATACTATGGCTACACCTTC.

In this sample, this clone turned up a few times. This chain connects TRBV5-8 to TRBJ2-7; 9 bases are a match to TRBD1. Per the germline V gene, CDR1 is SGHTS and CDR2 is YDEGEE. The CDR3 consists of 15 residues. V shed 3 bases, J shed 2 bases, and the junction held 6 bases outside the gene matches. CDR3 DNA sequence: TGTGCCAGCAGCTCTGACAGGGGGACTCCCTACGAGCAGTACTTC. Protein sequence: CASSSDRGTPYEQYF.

The table lists this clone with a few counts. Sequence at one end of the junction differs from germline and may be a read error. V and J are TRBV29-1 and TRBJ1-2; 11 nucleotides agree with TRBD1. The CDR3 loop spans 16 amino acids. Germline V gives CDR1 SQVTM, CDR2 ANQGSEA. The CDR3 sequence: CSAPQVGTGGSDGYPF. The CDR3 DNA follows: TGCAGCGCCCCTCAGGTGGGGACAGGGGGGAGTGATGGCTACCCCTTC.

The DNA of the CDR3 is TGTGCCAGCAGCTTAGAAGCTAGCGGGGGATACAATGAGCAGTTCTTC. Translation gives CASSLEASGGYNEQFF. The gene calls are TRBV11-3 and TRBJ2-1; 10 bases line up with TRBD2. The germline gives CDR1 SGHNT, CDR2 YENEEA. The CDR3 runs 16 residues. The junction had 3 bases not matched to a gene; V was cut back by 0 bases and J by 4 bases.

This chain joins TRBV30 and TRBJ1-1; no reliable D call. Germline V lookup: CDR1 GTSNPN, CDR2 SVGIG (reference sequence). CDR3 length: 14 amino acids. The V and J ends lost 1 base and 6 bases respectively, with 15 bases between them. CDR3 sequence: CAWSDLPSGPEAFF. In nucleotides, the CDR3 is TGTGCCTGGAGTGACCTCCCTAGTGGCCCTGAAGCTTTCTTT.

The chain joins TRBV5-4 to TRBJ1-2, with 9 bases identical to TRBD1. From germline, CDR1 is SGHNT and CDR2 YYREEE (reference sequence). Losses at the gene ends were 2 bases for V and 6 bases for J; bases not matched to a gene: 5. CDR3 length: 14 amino acids. CDR3 bases: TGTGCCAGCAGCTTCCCGGACAGGGGAGATGGCTACACCTTC. This translates into CASSFPDRGDGYTF.

The chain links TRBV7-9 to TRBJ1-4; no firm D call. V shed 1 base and J shed 2 bases, with 8 bases lying between them. The CDR3 covers 15 residues. In germline, CDR1 is SEHNR, CDR2 FQNEAQ (reference sequence). CDR3 in amino acids: CASSLGGNTNEKLFF. Here the CDR3 DNA reads TGTGCCAGCAGCTTAGGAGGGAATACTAATGAAAAACTGTTTTTT.

The V and J genes are TRBV4-1 and TRBJ1-2; 9 bases fit TRBD1. The CDR3 extends over 16 amino acids. Germline-derived CDR1 and CDR2 are MGHRA and YSYEKL. V lost 0 bases, J lost 4 bases, and 6 bases stayed unmatched. CDR3 coding DNA: TGCGCCAGCAGCCAAGATCCGGGACAGGGCGCCTATGGCTACACCTTC. Its translation is CASSQDPGQGAYGYTF.

V usage is TRBV19 and J usage is TRBJ2-7; 9 bases fit TRBD1. V trimming: 6 bases; J trimming: 4 bases; junction bases outside the gene matches: 7. The germline V gene encodes CDR1 LNHDA and CDR2 SQIVND (reference sequence). The CDR3 loop spans 14 amino acids. CDR3: CASSPGTGLYEQYF. CDR3 nucleotide sequence: TGTGCCAGTAGCCCCGGGACAGGGCTTTACGAGCAGTACTTC. Combining the CDR3 with reference TRBV19 and TRBJ2-7 gives the whole variable domain DGGITQSPKYLFRKEGQNVTLSCEQNLNHDAMYWYRQDPGQGLRLIYYSQIVNDFQKGDIAEGYSVSREKKESFPLTVTSAQKNPTAFYLCASSPGTGLYEQYFGPGTRLTVT.

V usage is TRBV30 and J usage is TRBJ1-4; TRBD1 is a possible D gene (6 bases). In germline, CDR1 is GTSNPN, CDR2 SVGIG (reference sequence). The CDR3 length is 15 residues. The V gene lost 3 bases and the J gene lost 3 bases, with 14 bases spanning the gap. Here the CDR3 reads CAWRGQGLPNEKLFF. CDR3 sequence (DNA): TGTGCCTGGAGGGGGCAGGGGTTGCCTAATGAAAAACTGTTTTTT.